Listed below are T cell receptor beta chains from one sample, sequenced in a study of blood T cell repertoires in COVID-19. The protocol was immunoSEQ multiplex PCR, while the TCRdb copy is restricted to in-frame clones and leaves out a portion. The repertoire has 200,000 to 250,000 clones, 80% to 90% of them found once; the top ten carry over 3%. Sequencing used PBMCs or T cells enriched from blood (not recorded which). The receptors originated from a young woman in a cohort exposed to, infected with or recovered from COVID-19 (not recorded which). Each CDR3 is given with its conserved first and last residue. A D gene is named only where the DNA matches it firmly. Only some rows state a clone size, as once, few, many or a class for expanded clones.

>-|TRBV15|TRBJ1-1|-
TGTGCCACCAGCAGACAAAGAACCAGGGACACTGAAGCTTTCTTT
CATSRQRTRDTEAFF
>-|TRBV29-1|TRBJ1-4|TRBD1
TGCAGCGTAGCTGGACAGGAGGAAGACCCAACTAATGAAAAACTGTTTTTT
CSVAGQEEDPTNEKLFF
>-|TRBV10-1|TRBJ1-2|TRBD1
TGCGCCAGCAGACAGGGGGGAAGCGGGGGCTACACCTTC
CASRQGGSGGYTF
>-|TRBV19|TRBJ2-1|TRBD2
TGTGCCAGTAGTTCCCGGACTAGCGGGAGTATCTACAATGAGCAGTTCTTC
CASSSRTSGSIYNEQFF
>-|TRBV15|TRBJ1-1|-
TGTGCCACCAGCACAGGGAAGAACACTGAAGCTTTCTTT
CATSTGKNTEAFF
>-|TRBV7-6|TRBJ1-4|-
TGTGCCAGCAGCTTAGCCGGGGGAAAGAATGAAAAACTGTTTTTT
CASSLAGGKNEKLFF
>few|TRBV18|TRBJ1-5|TRBD1
TGTGCCAGCTCACCGGGGACAGGCCAGCCCCAGCATTTT
CASSPGTGQPQHF
>-|TRBV12-3/TRBV12-4|TRBJ2-1|-
TGTGCCAGCATGACTCTACAGGATGAGCAGTTCTTC
CASMTLQDEQFF
>-|TRBV7-8|TRBJ2-7|-
TGTGCCAGCAGCTTACCGGGCTCCTACGAGCAGTACTTC
CASSLPGSYEQYF
>-|TRBV6-5|TRBJ1-6|-
TGTGCCAGCGAGGGGGAAGGCTCTTCACCCCTCCACTTT
CASEGEGSSPLHF
>-|TRBV11-2|TRBJ2-7|TRBD2
TGTGCCAGCAGCCTACATAGCGGGAGACCTCGGGAGCAGTACTTC
CASSLHSGRPREQYF
>-|TRBV19|TRBJ1-2|-
TGTGCCAGTAGTCCAAGCCCCCCGGGGGGGGTAGGCTACACCTTC
CASSPSPPGGVGYTF
>-|TRBV5-1|TRBJ2-7|-
TGCGCCAGCAGCTTGGAGTCAGGGGTGGGAGAGCAGTACTTC
CASSLESGVGEQYF
>-|TRBV7-3|TRBJ2-3|TRBD2
TGTGCCAGCAGCTCCTTAGCGGGAGGTCCAGATACGCAGTATTTT
CASSSLAGGPDTQYF
>-|TRBV7-9|TRBJ2-3|TRBD2
TGTGCCAGCAGCCCTAGGCGAGGGAGCGGGAGACAGGATACGCAGTATTTT
CASSPRRGSGRQDTQYF
>-|TRBV5-1|TRBJ2-5|-
TGCGCCAGCAGGATGACAGTCCAAGAGACCCAGTACTTC
CASRMTVQETQYF